The 7 T cell receptor beta chains below all came from one sample that was sequenced in a study of OX40 agonist ivuxolimab in advanced cancers. The data were produced by immunoSEQ multiplex PCR, yet TCRdb's version contains in-frame clones alone and is incomplete. The sample contains about 71,000 clones, approximately 86% of which appear only once. This material consisted of CD4+ or CD8+ T cells sorted from blood, taken in a trial of the OX40 agonist ivuxolimab. These receptors all come from an adult with an advanced solid tumor such as melanoma, head and neck, liver or kidney cancer.

CDR3 in DNA: TGTGCCAGCAGCTCAAACGTTAGGGGCACAGATACGCAGTATTTT. It specifies CASSSNVRGTDTQYF. V and J are TRBV11-2 and TRBJ2-3; D is uncertain. Between the trimmed V and J ends, which lost 4 bases and 1 base, there was a span of 12 bases. The CDR3 loop spans 15 amino acids. Germline-derived CDR1 and CDR2 are SGHAT and FQNNGV.

The CDR3 region is CASSRASTGSMSGYTF. The CDR3 bases are TGTGCCAGTAGTAGGGCCTCGACGGGATCTATGAGTGGCTACACCTTC. This chain links TRBV19 with TRBJ1-2; no firm D call. CDR3 length equals 16 residues. The germline gives CDR1 LNHDA, CDR2 SQIVND (reference sequence). The V end was cut by 4 bases, the J end by 7 bases, with 22 bases between.

The chain couples TRBV25-1 to TRBJ2-2; D not certain. Germline-derived CDR1 and CDR2 are MGHDK and SYGVNS. Trimming took 4 bases from V and 4 from J, leaving 13 bases between them. CDR3 length: 15 amino acids. CDR3 nucleotides: TGTGCCAGCAGTGGGTCGTGGGGAAGCACCGGGGAGCTGTTTTTT. Translating gives CASSGSWGSTGELFF.

The rearrangement uses TRBV28 and TRBJ1-5; 8 bases map to TRBD1. The trim removed 5 bases at V and 4 bases at J, leaving 7 bases unmatched. From germline, CDR1 is MDHEN and CDR2 SYDVKM. The CDR3 loop spans 15 amino acids. The CDR3 bases are TGTGCCAGCAGTCGGACAGGGAGCCTTAATCAGCCCCAGCATTTT. Amino acids: CASSRTGSLNQPQHF.

The chain employs TRBV25-1 and TRBJ2-5; 9 bases are shared with TRBD2. Trimming took 5 bases from V and 5 from J; bases not matched to a gene: 12. From germline, CDR1 is MGHDK and CDR2 SYGVNS. The CDR3 spans 16 residues. The CDR3 DNA follows: TGTGCCAGCAGTCTTAGGGGTAGCGGGGGTTGGGAGACCCAGTACTTC. Protein product: CASSLRGSGGWETQYF.

The CDR3 coding sequence is TGCGCCAGCAGCTTGGGGACTCAAAACATTCAGTACTTC. Translation gives CASSLGTQNIQYF. The chain carries TRBV5-1 and TRBJ2-4, with D perhaps matching TRBD2 (5 bases). The germline V gene has CDR1 SGHRS and CDR2 YFSETQ. Between the trimmed V and J ends, which lost 0 bases and 5 bases, there was a span of 6 bases. The CDR3 runs to 13 residues.

V and J are TRBV6-6 and TRBJ2-7; the D gene is possibly TRBD2 (6 bases). The V end was cut by 2 bases, the J end by 5 bases, with 16 bases between. CDR3 size: 15 residues. Germline V lookup: CDR1 MNHNY, CDR2 SVGAGI (reference sequence). The CDR3 DNA sequence: TGTGCCAGCAGTTACACCGGACTATACTTAGACGAGCAGTACTTC. It yields the protein CASSYTGLYLDEQYF.